The rows below give T cell receptor beta chains drawn from one sample of a study of cytomegalovirus exposure and HLA in healthy donors. Libraries were prepared by immunoSEQ multiplex PCR; TCRdb keeps only in-frame clonotypes and omits some of them. The sample records 200,000 to 250,000 clones, about 81% being singletons. The sequenced sample consisted of PBMCs. The receptors were sampled from a woman in her fifties or sixties in good health and CMV-seropositive. The CDR3 runs from the conserved cysteine through the conserved F or W. The D gene is left open where the match is weak. Clone size is stated in some rows and not others, as once, few, many or a class when expanded.

j_gene: TRBJ2-1
v_gene: TRBV5-1
len: 15
abundance: .
d_gene: .
CDR3nt: TGCGCCAGCAGCTTGGGGCTAGCAGGCTACAATGAGCAGTTCTTC
CDR3aa: CASSLGLAGYNEQFF

j_gene: TRBJ2-7
v_gene: TRBV6-1
len: 17
abundance: .
d_gene: TRBD2
CDR3nt: TGTGCCAGCAGTGAAGGGTTCGGGGCGGGAGTCTGGTACGAGCAGTACTTC
CDR3aa: CASSEGFGAGVWYEQYF

j_gene: TRBJ1-6
v_gene: TRBV5-1
len: 16
abundance: once
d_gene: .
CDR3nt: TGCGCCAGCAGCCCGCACACCGCCAGGGCAGAATCACCCCTCCACTTT
CDR3aa: CASSPHTARAESPLHF

j_gene: TRBJ1-3
v_gene: TRBV7-9
len: 17
abundance: .
d_gene: .
CDR3nt: TGTGCCAGCAGCTTAGAGGGACACGGAGCGGCTGGAAACACCATATATTTT
CDR3aa: CASSLEGHGAAGNTIYF

j_gene: TRBJ1-1
v_gene: TRBV5-1
len: 15
abundance: .
d_gene: .
CDR3nt: TGCGCCAGCAGCTTGGTAAGGGGCGAGAACACTGAAGCTTTCTTT
CDR3aa: CASSLVRGENTEAFF

j_gene: TRBJ1-4
v_gene: TRBV5-1
len: 14
abundance: .
d_gene: .
CDR3nt: TGCGCCAGCAACACAGGGTCAGCTAATGAAAAACTGTTTTTT
CDR3aa: CASNTGSANEKLFF

j_gene: TRBJ1-2
v_gene: TRBV7-9
len: 13
abundance: .
d_gene: .
CDR3nt: TGTTCCAGCAGCTTAGAAACAGGGTATGGCTACACCTTC
CDR3aa: CSSSLETGYGYTF

j_gene: TRBJ1-2
v_gene: TRBV9
len: 17
abundance: .
d_gene: TRBD1
CDR3nt: TGTGCCAGCAGCGTAAGCTCAGGACAGGGCCTGAACTATGGCTACACCTTC
CDR3aa: CASSVSSGQGLNYGYTF

j_gene: TRBJ2-1
v_gene: TRBV4-1
len: 15
abundance: .
d_gene: .
CDR3nt: TGCGCCAGCAGCCAAGATGGCAGCTCCTACAATGAGCAGTTCTTC
CDR3aa: CASSQDGSSYNEQFF

j_gene: TRBJ1-1
v_gene: TRBV2
len: 15
abundance: .
d_gene: .
CDR3nt: TGTGCCAGCAGTGTGAGGGTCGACAAGTACACTGAAGCTTTCTTT
CDR3aa: CASSVRVDKYTEAFF

j_gene: TRBJ2-7
v_gene: TRBV2
len: 15
abundance: .
d_gene: TRBD1
CDR3nt: TGTGCCAGCAGTGAGGGACAGGTTAGGCTTAACGAGCAGTACTTC
CDR3aa: CASSEGQVRLNEQYF

j_gene: TRBJ1-6
v_gene: TRBV19
len: 14
abundance: .
d_gene: TRBD1
CDR3nt: TGTGCCAGCAGTTCCGGGACAGGGAATTCACCCCTCCACTTT
CDR3aa: CASSSGTGNSPLHF

j_gene: TRBJ2-4
v_gene: TRBV6-5
len: 15
abundance: .
d_gene: .
CDR3nt: TGTGCCAGCTCGGACATTCCTCTAGCCAAAAACATTCAGTACTTC
CDR3aa: CASSDIPLAKNIQYF

j_gene: TRBJ1-4
v_gene: TRBV29-1
len: 13
abundance: .
d_gene: TRBD1
CDR3nt: TGCAGCGTTGGAACAGGGGACACTGAAAAACTGTTTTTT
CDR3aa: CSVGTGDTEKLFF

j_gene: TRBJ1-1
v_gene: TRBV30
len: 13
abundance: .
d_gene: .
CDR3nt: TGTGCCTGGAAAACACCACAGGGCACTGAAGCTTTCTTT
CDR3aa: CAWKTPQGTEAFF

j_gene: TRBJ2-7
v_gene: TRBV10-1
len: 13
abundance: .
d_gene: TRBD1
CDR3nt: TGCGCCAGCATGCAGGACAGGGGTTACGAGCAGTACTTC
CDR3aa: CASMQDRGYEQYF

j_gene: TRBJ1-5
v_gene: TRBV21-1
len: 17
abundance: .
d_gene: .
CDR3nt: TGTGCCAGCAGCAAAGAGTTCGACAGGGTTAGCAATCAGCCCCAGCATTTT
CDR3aa: CASSKEFDRVSNQPQHF

j_gene: TRBJ1-1
v_gene: TRBV19
len: 18
abundance: .
d_gene: TRBD1
CDR3nt: TGTGCCAGTAGTTCCCGGGACAGGGGAGGTGGGATGAACACTGAAGCTTTCTTT
CDR3aa: CASSSRDRGGGMNTEAFF

j_gene: TRBJ2-1
v_gene: TRBV5-6
len: 13
abundance: .
d_gene: TRBD1
CDR3nt: TGTGCCAGCAGCTCCAGACAGGGTCAATCGCCGGTCTTC
CDR3aa: CASSSRQGQSPVF

j_gene: TRBJ2-7
v_gene: TRBV19
len: 13
abundance: .
d_gene: .
CDR3nt: TGTGCCAGTAGCCTTCAGGTCGCCTACGAGCAGTACTTC
CDR3aa: CASSLQVAYEQYF

j_gene: TRBJ2-2
v_gene: TRBV9
len: 13
abundance: few
d_gene: .
CDR3nt: TGTGCCAGCAGCCCCTCGAACACCGGGGAGCTGTTTTTT
CDR3aa: CASSPSNTGELFF

j_gene: TRBJ2-7
v_gene: TRBV2
len: 15
abundance: .
d_gene: TRBD1
CDR3nt: TGTGCCAGCCGTCCCCAGGGACAGGCGATCTACGAGCAGTACTTC
CDR3aa: CASRPQGQAIYEQYF

j_gene: TRBJ1-1
v_gene: TRBV7-9
len: 14
abundance: .
d_gene: TRBD1
CDR3nt: TGTGCCAGCAGCTTTAGACAGGGGAACACTGAAGCTTTCTTT
CDR3aa: CASSFRQGNTEAFF

j_gene: TRBJ2-5
v_gene: TRBV7-8
len: 17
abundance: .
d_gene: .
CDR3nt: TGTGCCAGCAGCTTAAATAGAGTAAGGCGGCCTAAAGAGACCCAGTACTTC
CDR3aa: CASSLNRVRRPKETQYF

j_gene: TRBJ2-2
v_gene: TRBV9
len: 16
abundance: .
d_gene: TRBD1
CDR3nt: TGTGCCAGCAGCGGAGAGGACAGGGGGCCGTCCGGGGAGCTGTTTTTT
CDR3aa: CASSGEDRGPSGELFF

j_gene: TRBJ2-1
v_gene: TRBV5-1
len: 15
abundance: .
d_gene: TRBD2
CDR3nt: TGCGCCAGCAGCGGCCTAGCGGGAGACTACAATGAGCAGTTCTTC
CDR3aa: CASSGLAGDYNEQFF

j_gene: TRBJ1-1
v_gene: TRBV30
len: 14
abundance: .
d_gene: .
CDR3nt: TGTGCCTGGAGTGTAGGTCCGACTTCCACTGAAGCTTTCTTT
CDR3aa: CAWSVGPTSTEAFF

j_gene: TRBJ1-4
v_gene: TRBV5-4
len: 14
abundance: .
d_gene: TRBD1
CDR3nt: TGTGCCAGCAGTCCGGGACAGCCTAATGAAAAACTGTTTTTT
CDR3aa: CASSPGQPNEKLFF

j_gene: TRBJ2-1
v_gene: TRBV5-1
len: 14
abundance: .
d_gene: .
CDR3nt: TGCGCCAGCAGCTTGGAGCGACAGGAGCGTGGGCAGTTCTTC
CDR3aa: CASSLERQERGQFF

j_gene: TRBJ1-3
v_gene: TRBV28
len: 14
abundance: .
d_gene: .
CDR3nt: TGTGCCAGCAGTTTTATCGGGGGTGGAAACACCATATATTTT
CDR3aa: CASSFIGGGNTIYF

j_gene: TRBJ2-1
v_gene: TRBV5-1
len: 15
abundance: .
d_gene: .
CDR3nt: TGCGCCAGCAGCTTGGAATTTACTGACTACAATGAGCAGTTCTTC
CDR3aa: CASSLEFTDYNEQFF

j_gene: TRBJ2-6
v_gene: TRBV12-5
len: 18
abundance: .
d_gene: .
CDR3nt: TGTGCTAGTGGTTTGGTAATGCAGGCGGGCGCCGGGGCCAACGTCCTGACTTTC
CDR3aa: CASGLVMQAGAGANVLTF

j_gene: TRBJ2-1
v_gene: TRBV9
len: 12
abundance: .
d_gene: .
CDR3nt: TGTGCCAGCATAGGGGAGGACAATGAGCAGTTCTTC
CDR3aa: CASIGEDNEQFF

j_gene: TRBJ2-1
v_gene: TRBV7-2
len: 17
abundance: .
d_gene: .
CDR3nt: TGTGCCAGCAGCAGGGCCTCGACAGGAGGTACGTACAATGAGCAGTTCTTC
CDR3aa: CASSRASTGGTYNEQFF

j_gene: TRBJ2-7
v_gene: TRBV5-1
len: 12
abundance: .
d_gene: .
CDR3nt: TGCGCCAGCCGGAGGGGAGCTAACGAGCAGTACTTC
CDR3aa: CASRRGANEQYF

j_gene: TRBJ2-1
v_gene: TRBV28
len: 17
abundance: .
d_gene: .
CDR3nt: TGTGCCAGCAGTTTGGAGACAGTCAGGCCACTAAACAATGAGCAGTTCTTC
CDR3aa: CASSLETVRPLNNEQFF

j_gene: TRBJ1-1
v_gene: TRBV25-1
len: 15
abundance: .
d_gene: TRBD1
CDR3nt: TGTGCCAGCAGTGAATGGGGGACAGCCAACACTGAAGCTTTCTTT
CDR3aa: CASSEWGTANTEAFF

j_gene: TRBJ2-7
v_gene: TRBV27
len: 17
abundance: .
d_gene: TRBD1
CDR3nt: TGTGCCAGCAGTTTATCACAGGGGGCCCTATCCTTCTACGAGCAGTACTTC
CDR3aa: CASSLSQGALSFYEQYF

j_gene: TRBJ2-7
v_gene: TRBV27
len: 14
abundance: .
d_gene: TRBD2
CDR3nt: TGTGCCAGCAGTACCGGGAGGGGAGCCTACGAGCAGTACTTC
CDR3aa: CASSTGRGAYEQYF

j_gene: TRBJ2-7
v_gene: TRBV27
len: 14
abundance: few
d_gene: .
CDR3nt: TGTGCCAGCAGTTTAGTGCCCAGCTCCTACGAGCAGTACTTC
CDR3aa: CASSLVPSSYEQYF

j_gene: TRBJ2-7
v_gene: TRBV27
len: 15
abundance: .
d_gene: TRBD2
CDR3nt: TGTGCCAGCAGTCAATTAGCGGGAGGCGGATGGGAGCAGTACTTC
CDR3aa: CASSQLAGGGWEQYF

j_gene: TRBJ2-1
v_gene: TRBV7-3
len: 11
abundance: .
d_gene: .
CDR3nt: TGTGCCAGCAGCCTTACAAATGAGCAGTTCTTC
CDR3aa: CASSLTNEQFF

j_gene: TRBJ2-2
v_gene: TRBV5-4
len: 15
abundance: few
d_gene: TRBD2
CDR3nt: TGTGCCAGCAGCCCGACTAGCGGGAACACCGGGGAGCTGTTTTTT
CDR3aa: CASSPTSGNTGELFF

j_gene: TRBJ2-5
v_gene: TRBV5-4
len: 14
abundance: .
d_gene: .
CDR3nt: TGTGCCAGCAGCTTACGGGACAACCAAGAGACCCAGTACTTC
CDR3aa: CASSLRDNQETQYF

j_gene: TRBJ2-7
v_gene: TRBV6-5
len: 14
abundance: .
d_gene: TRBD2
CDR3nt: TGTGCCAGCAGGCCGGGACTAGGTTCGTACGAGCAGTACTTC
CDR3aa: CASRPGLGSYEQYF

j_gene: TRBJ1-6
v_gene: TRBV4-1
len: 14
abundance: .
d_gene: TRBD1
CDR3nt: TGCGCCAGCAGCGCCCGACAGGGGAATTCACCCCTCCACTTT
CDR3aa: CASSARQGNSPLHF

j_gene: TRBJ2-7
v_gene: TRBV18
len: 15
abundance: .
d_gene: TRBD2
CDR3nt: TGTGCCAGCTCCCCTATAGCGGGAGGGTCCTACGAGCAGTACTTC
CDR3aa: CASSPIAGGSYEQYF

j_gene: TRBJ2-3
v_gene: TRBV25-1
len: 12
abundance: .
d_gene: .
CDR3nt: TGTGCCAGCAGGGAAAGAGAGAATACGCAGTATTTT
CDR3aa: CASRERENTQYF

j_gene: TRBJ2-3
v_gene: TRBV5-1
len: 14
abundance: .
d_gene: .
CDR3nt: TGCGCCAGCAGCTTGCTAGCGAGCACAGATACGCAGTATTTT
CDR3aa: CASSLLASTDTQYF

j_gene: TRBJ1-2
v_gene: TRBV5-1
len: 14
abundance: .
d_gene: TRBD1
CDR3nt: TGCGCCAGCAGCCACCGGACAGGGAACTATGGCTACACCTTC
CDR3aa: CASSHRTGNYGYTF

j_gene: TRBJ2-7
v_gene: TRBV7-2
len: 16
abundance: .
d_gene: TRBD1
CDR3nt: TGTGCCAGCAGCCTACGCTCCCGGGACAGGATCAACGAGCAGTACTTC
CDR3aa: CASSLRSRDRINEQYF

j_gene: TRBJ1-2
v_gene: TRBV5-1
len: 16
abundance: .
d_gene: .
CDR3nt: TGCGCCAGCAGACGACCTTTCCAGGGAGGTGGCAATGGCTACACCTTC
CDR3aa: CASRRPFQGGGNGYTF

j_gene: TRBJ2-5
v_gene: TRBV29-1
len: 13
abundance: few
d_gene: TRBD1
CDR3nt: TGCAGCGTTGATCGGACAGGGTATGAGACCCAGTACTTC
CDR3aa: CSVDRTGYETQYF

j_gene: TRBJ1-4
v_gene: TRBV5-1
len: 15
abundance: .
d_gene: TRBD1
CDR3nt: TGCGCCAGCAGCTTGGCGGACAGGGATAATGAAAAACTGTTTTTT
CDR3aa: CASSLADRDNEKLFF

j_gene: TRBJ1-4
v_gene: TRBV5-1
len: 13
abundance: .
d_gene: TRBD1
CDR3nt: TGCGCCAGCAGCGACACAGGGGGGGAAAAACTGTTTTTT
CDR3aa: CASSDTGGEKLFF